A selection of T cell receptor beta chains follows, all from one sample in a study of control samples from healthy donors and cancer patients. Produced via immunoSEQ multiplex PCR; TCRdb's table is partial and in-frame only. The sample holds about 200,000 clones, roughly nine tenths seen once. Sequencing was performed on blood. The source is a man aged 25 to 45 in good health. Both conserved end residues are part of each CDR3. A D gene is named only where the DNA matches it firmly. Clone size is stated in some rows and not others, as once, few, many or a class when expanded.

-,-,TRBV7-9,TRBJ2-3,TGTGCCAGCAGCTTAGCCGGGGCAAGCACAGATACGCAGTATTTT,CASSLAGASTDTQYF
-,-,TRBV6-6,TRBJ1-5,TGTGCCAGCAGTTCCGGACAGAATCAGCCCCAGCATTTT,CASSSGQNQPQHF
-,-,TRBV13,TRBJ1-3,TGTGCCAGCAGCGCCTCTGGAAACACCATATATTTT,CASSASGNTIYF
-,-,TRBV9,TRBJ1-3,TGTGCCAGCAGCGTAGGGGGCGGACGCTCTGGAAACACCATATATTTT,CASSVGGGRSGNTIYF
-,-,TRBV18,TRBJ2-7,TGTGCCAGCTCACCACCTACGGCCACCTACGAGCAGTACTTC,CASSPPTATYEQYF
-,-,TRBV11-3,TRBJ2-3,TGTGCCAGCAGCTATGAGCGCTTCAGTGATACGCAGTATTTT,CASSYERFSDTQYF
-,TRBD2,TRBV5-1,TRBJ2-7,TGCGCCAGCAGCTTGGGGGTCGGGGGGGAGCAGTACTTC,CASSLGVGGEQYF
once,-,TRBV19,TRBJ1-1,TGTGCCAGTAGTACCGCCGGGGGGACTGAAGCTTTCTTT,CASSTAGGTEAFF
-,-,TRBV4-1,TRBJ1-6,TGCGCCAGCAGCCCTACAGCCGCAAGCAATTCACCCCTCCACTTT,CASSPTAASNSPLHF
-,-,TRBV7-9,TRBJ2-2,TGTGCCAGCAGCCCACAGGGTACCGGGGAGCTGTTTTTT,CASSPQGTGELFF
once,-,TRBV24-1,TRBJ2-1,TGTGCCACTTCTTGGACCAGTACTAATGAGCAGTTCTTC,CATSWTSTNEQFF
-,-,TRBV10-1,TRBJ2-2,TGCGCCAGCAGTGAGGGCAGGGGACTTGCCGGGGAGCTGTTTTTT,CASSEGRGLAGELFF
-,-,TRBV19,TRBJ1-5,TGTGCCAGTAGTATTTTCAGGGCCTATAGCAATCAGCCCCAGCATTTT,CASSIFRAYSNQPQHF
once,-,TRBV29-1,TRBJ1-2,TGCAGCGTTGTGGATAACTATGGCTACACCTTC,CSVVDNYGYTF
-,TRBD1,TRBV5-6,TRBJ2-1,TGTGCCAGCAGCCCCGTGACAGGGAGCTCCTACAATGAGCAGTTCTTC,CASSPVTGSSYNEQFF
-,-,TRBV20-1,TRBJ1-1,TGCAGTGCTATGGCAGGGGCGGATGCTTTCTTT,CSAMAGADAFF
few,-,TRBV19,TRBJ1-6,TGTGCCAGTAGTATTGTGGAGGGACCCCTCCACTTT,CASSIVEGPLHF
once,-,TRBV2,TRBJ1-2,TGTGCCAGCAGTGAAGCGACAGGTAGAGTGTATGGCTACACCTTC,CASSEATGRVYGYTF
-,TRBD1,TRBV6-1,TRBJ2-3,TGTGCCAGCAGTGAGAGGGACAGGGGTGGCACAGATACGCAGTATTTT,CASSERDRGGTDTQYF
-,-,TRBV19,TRBJ1-4,TGTGCCAGTAGGGAGGACGGCAGAAAAACTAATGAAAAACTGTTTTTT,CASREDGRKTNEKLFF
-,-,TRBV6-1,TRBJ1-4,TGTGCCAGCAGTGAAGCGCTAGGGGGGACTAATGAAAAACTGTTTTTT,CASSEALGGTNEKLFF
-,TRBD1,TRBV6-6,TRBJ1-4,TGTGCCAGCAGTCGGGACAGGCCACCCCTGGGTAATGAAAAACTGTTTTTT,CASSRDRPPLGNEKLFF